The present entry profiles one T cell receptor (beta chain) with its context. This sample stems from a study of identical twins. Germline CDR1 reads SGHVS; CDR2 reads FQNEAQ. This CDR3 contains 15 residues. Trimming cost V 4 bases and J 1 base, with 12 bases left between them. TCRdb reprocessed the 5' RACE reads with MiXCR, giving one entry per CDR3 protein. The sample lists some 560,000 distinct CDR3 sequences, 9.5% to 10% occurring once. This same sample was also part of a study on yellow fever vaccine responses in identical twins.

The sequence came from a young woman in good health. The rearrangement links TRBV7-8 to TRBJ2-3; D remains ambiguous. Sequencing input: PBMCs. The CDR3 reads CASSYRRVGTDTQYF. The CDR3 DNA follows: TGTGCCAGCAGCTATCGTCGGGTTGGCACAGATACGCAGTATTTT.